This T cell receptor beta chain is from a study of cytomegalovirus exposure and HLA in healthy donors. Study background: As released early, the data held 65 million to 90 million unique TCRs from HLA-typed donors.

The CDR3 contains 12 residues. Trimming cost V 6 bases and J 9 bases, with 12 bases left between them. CDR1 is LNHNV, CDR2 YYDKDF, per germline (reference sequence). In nominal health when sampled, donors likely had unrecorded immune exposures nonetheless. Both 60 Vbeta primers and 13 Jbeta primers went into the PCR. Using immunoSEQ multiplex PCR, the repertoire was profiled, and TCRdb retains in-frame clones only, with some absent. The sample yields about 130,000 clones, 75% to 85% seen once. This clone was detected only a few times. The clonotype comes from a woman in her thirties or forties in good health and CMV-seropositive. The specimen was PBMCs. V and J are TRBV15 and TRBJ1-3, with unresolved D. The CDR3 is CATSPTGGTIYF. The DNA of the CDR3 is TGTGCCACCAGTCCCACCGGTGGCACCATATATTTT.